This T cell receptor beta chain was retrieved from a study of memory CD4+ T cells and cytomegalovirus serostatus (dated by TCRdb to between 2017 and 2020). For context, the study as a whole: The 35 or so healthy Belgian adults in the cohort included 9 who were CMV seropositive and around 25 who were CMV seronegative. To replicate a published TCR-based CMV serostatus classifier, the researchers sequenced the CD4+ memory TCRbeta repertoires of a Belgian cohort whose cytomegalovirus serostatus was known.

Concerning this clone: Which antigen it targets is not known. No much larger clone exists at a distance of one base, and base qualities are not known.

Study-wide findings and limitations: Results were interpreted as suggesting that the CMV-associated TCR signature is largely present in the CD4+ memory repertoire. The original-framework classifier achieved a median bootstrapped AUC of almost 0.97 with a 95% CI of 0.76-1.00 on the Belgian cohort. Only CD4+CD45RO+ memory cells were sequenced, in contrast to the original study, which included naive and memory CD4+ and CD8+ populations. Of more than 150 previously reported CMV-associated TCRbeta sequences, approximately 70 appeared in the CD4+ memory repertoires, each in one to five individuals. CMV serostatus prediction reached a median bootstrapped AUC of approximately 0.96 with the original framework and about 0.91 with a US-trained random forest.

Single viable CD3+CD4+CD8-CD45RO+ cells were sorted as memory CD4+ T cells on a FACSAria II. CMV serostatus was determined using a Roche Elecsys assay that detects serum IgG against CMV pp150, pp28, p38 and p52. After thawing, total CD4+ T cells were enriched by positive selection with CD4 magnetic microbeads. Samples originated from another study that specifically interrogated the CD4+ T cell memory repertoire. Peripheral blood mononuclear cells were isolated and cryopreserved following standard operating procedures; serum was stored at -80 °C. The staining used CD3-PerCP (BW264/56), CD4-APC (RPA-T4), CD45RO-PE (UCHT1) and CD8-Pacific Orange (3B5) antibodies, and Sytox blue was used to exclude non-viable cells. The Quick-DNA Microprep Kit was used to extract genomic DNA from the sorted cells. TCRbeta DNA was amplified with the immunoSEQ hsTCRbeta kit following the manufacturer's protocol. An Illumina MiSeq instrument was used to sequence the TCRbeta libraries. From the authors' description of their analysis: Removing out-of-frame sequences left 2,204,828 distinct TCRbeta sequences, an average of approximately 61,000 per individual. Two values were used to score each individual: the count of 150 to 200 previously reported CMV-associated TCRbeta sequences and the total count of productive distinct TCRbeta sequences. A beta-binomial model was reimplemented in Python, and scikit-learn random forests with default parameters were trained on data from the US cohort. Classifier performance on the Belgian cohort was summarized as median AUC with percentile confidence intervals over 10,000 bootstrap iterations. TCRdb provides this immuneACCESS table in a form limited to in-frame rearrangements. Some clones are lacking; in checked studies, under half of them reflect an unresolved V gene, and why the rest are absent is not known. V and J calls and clone size are as listed in that table; D and trimming were resolved from the DNA. This sample has around 50,000 clones in its table, and 60% to 80% of those were observed once. Roughly 0.71% of the sample is held by the ten biggest clonotypes.

The receptor was derived from an adult in good health and CMV-seronegative. Sequencing was done on a sample of memory CD4+ T cells from blood.

The nucleotide sequence is given as TGTGCCAGCTCACCAGAGCGGAAGAGGAAGGATACGCAGTATTTT. It is translated as CASSPERKRKDTQYF. The V and J segments used are TRBV18 and TRBJ2-3; the best D guess is TRBD2, with 5 bases matching. V gives up 2 bases and J gives up 6 bases, and the segment between their germline ends measures 15 bases. The germline V gene encodes CDR1 KGHSH and CDR2 LQKENI. Including cysteine and phenylalanine, the CDR3 has 15 amino acids. Only the CDR3 portion is preserved as DNA: 45 bases, with reading frame beginning at the first base.